A single sample is the source of the 20 T cell receptor beta chains below, sequenced in a study of CD8+ T cells in alopecia areata. In each case, RNA was isolated and then reverse transcribed into cDNA as the sequencing template. TCRdb keeps only in-frame clones here, not all; method: immunoSEQ multiplex PCR. The repertoire holds hundreds of thousands of clones, 67% seen once, with 1.2% in the top ten. This sample comprised CD4+ T cells sorted from blood, obtained at week 0. The receptors stem from a human donor with alopecia areata.

The chain combines TRBV7-2 with TRBJ2-3; D could derive from TRBD1 or TRBD2 (5 bases each). CDR3 length equals 13 residues. Germline CDR1 is SGHTA and CDR2 is FQGNSA. The V gene lost 3 bases and the J gene lost 1 base, with 5 bases spanning the gap. CDR3 protein: CASSLGGTDTQYF. In DNA form, the CDR3 reads TGTGCCAGCAGCTTGGGGGGCACAGATACGCAGTATTTT.

The chain links TRBV29-1 to TRBJ2-1; unclear D gene. The CDR3 is made up of 11 amino acids. CDR1 is SQVTM, CDR2 ANQGSEA, per germline. With 4 bases removed from V and 5 bases from J, the gap between germline ends came to 6 bases. Here the CDR3 DNA reads TGCAGCGTTGTACGTCACAATGAGCAGTTCTTC. This gives the protein CSVVRHNEQFF.

This clone was recorded a few times. The rearrangement links TRBV6-6 to TRBJ2-5; 7 nucleotides match TRBD1. Germline V CDR1 and CDR2: MNHNY, SVGAGI (reference sequence). V shed 6 bases and J 9 bases; nucleotides not matched to a gene: 10. The CDR3 runs to 13 residues. The CDR3 nucleotides read TGTGCCAGCAGGGAGACAGGGATGGCGGCCCAGTACTTC. Protein product: CASRETGMAAQYF.

This clone was recorded a few times. The chain couples TRBV14 to TRBJ2-2, with D uncertain. V was pared by 0 bases and J by 3 bases, with 8 bases between. CDR3 size: 15 residues. CDR1 and CDR2 from the germline V gene are SGHDN and FVKESK. The CDR3 coding sequence is TGTGCCAGCAGCCAAGATCGCAGTTACACCGGGGAGCTGTTTTTT. Amino acids: CASSQDRSYTGELFF.

This chain links TRBV25-1 with TRBJ1-2; D is possibly TRBD1 (5 bases). This CDR3 is built from 13 residues. The germline V gene has CDR1 MGHDK and CDR2 SYGVNS. The ends were cut back, 5 bases at V and 4 bases at J, with 11 bases in the middle. CDR3 in DNA: TGTGCCAGCAGTCTAGGGGATTTCTATGGCTACACCTTC. Translation gives CASSLGDFYGYTF.

The V gene is TRBV27, the J gene TRBJ1-2; 8 bases are a match to TRBD1. V was clipped by 5 bases and J by 6 bases; unmatched bases: 5. Germline V lookup: CDR1 MNHEY, CDR2 SMNVEV (reference sequence). The CDR3 extends over 13 amino acids. In DNA, the CDR3 is TGTGCCAGCAGTACGCACAGGGGGAATGGCTACACCTTC. Residues: CASSTHRGNGYTF.

The chain links TRBV9 to TRBJ1-6, with unresolved D. The germline V gene encodes CDR1 SGDLS and CDR2 YYNGEE. V shed 0 bases and J shed 0 bases, with 10 bases lying between them. The CDR3 totals 17 residues. The CDR3 bases are TGTGCCAGCAGCGTAGGACTGGGCCGCTCCTATAATTCACCCCTCCACTTT. This codes for CASSVGLGRSYNSPLHF.

The rearrangement uses TRBV6-5 and TRBJ1-1; TRBD1 might be the D (5 bases). Germline V gene lookup returns CDR1 MNHEY and CDR2 SVGAGI. Trimming shortened V by 7 bases and J by 2 bases, and 11 bases separated the two germline ends. This CDR3 has 13 amino acids. CDR3: CASTLDTNTEAFF. The DNA for the CDR3 is TGTGCCAGCACCTTGGACACAAACACTGAAGCTTTCTTT.

The chain links TRBV30 to TRBJ1-5; TRBD1 might be the D (5 bases). Trimming cost V 4 bases and J 3 bases, with 13 bases left between them. The CDR3 has 14 amino acids. Germline V gives CDR1 GTSNPN, CDR2 SVGIG (reference sequence). CDR3 DNA: TGTGCCTGGACGGGGATGGGGCCCAATCAGCCCCAGCATTTT. Translation gives CAWTGMGPNQPQHF.

This clone was seen more than once but under ten times. The chain joins TRBV29-1 to TRBJ2-5; no definite D call. Trimming took off 3 bases at V and 7 bases at J, with 6 bases between the two ends. Per the germline V gene, CDR1 is SQVTM and CDR2 is ANQGSEA. This CDR3 has 10 residues. This CDR3 is CSVEVGTQYF. The CDR3, as DNA: TGCAGCGTTGAGGTTGGGACCCAGTACTTC.

The rearrangement uses TRBV5-1 and TRBJ2-5; D might be TRBD2 (5 bases). Trimming removed 0 bases from V and 4 bases from J, with 7 bases in between. CDR3 length: 13 residues. The germline V gene encodes CDR1 SGHRS and CDR2 YFSETQ. CDR3 protein: CASSLGGLETQYF. DNA for the CDR3: TGCGCCAGCAGCTTGGGAGGGTTAGAGACCCAGTACTTC. Full variable domain (rest looked up from reference TRBV5-1 and TRBJ2-5): KAGVTQTPRYLIKTRGQQVTLSCSPISGHRSVSWYQQTPGQGLQFLFEYFSETQRNKGNFPGRFSGRQFSNSRSEMNVSTLELGDSALYLCASSLGGLETQYFGPGTRLLVL.

Only a few counts were recorded for this clone. The chain links TRBV29-1 to TRBJ2-1, with 8 bases matching TRBD1. V was pared by 6 bases and J by 1 base, with 17 bases of the junction left unmatched. This CDR3 is built from 18 residues. Germline V gene sequence: CDR1 SQVTM, CDR2 ANQGSEA. As DNA, the CDR3 is TGCAGCGTAGTAGACAGGGGTCCTGGGTTGAGGTCCTACAATGAGCAGTTCTTC. Encoded protein: CSVVDRGPGLRSYNEQFF.

V and J are TRBV5-6 and TRBJ2-5, with 7 positions matching TRBD1. Germline lookup yields CDR1 SGHDT and CDR2 YYEEEE. With V trimmed by 0 bases and J by 5 bases, 7 bases remained unmatched. CDR3 size: 15 residues. The CDR3 here is CASSLGQGVLETQYF. Here the CDR3 DNA reads TGTGCCAGCAGCTTGGGACAGGGAGTCTTGGAGACCCAGTACTTC.

CDR3 DNA: TGCAGCTCCATGCATGGGGGCACAGATACGCAGTATTTT. Its translation is CSSMHGGTDTQYF. The chain is built from TRBV29-1 and TRBJ2-3, with D unclear. This CDR3 is built from 13 residues. Germline V gene sequence: CDR1 SQVTM, CDR2 ANQGSEA. The V end was cut by 8 bases, the J end by 1 base, with 13 bases between.

As regards this clone: In the same sample, other DNA sequences code for this CDR3. V usage is TRBV29-1 and J usage is TRBJ2-7; 10 bases are shared with TRBD1. The V segment lost 4 bases and the J segment 3 bases; nucleotides outside the gene matches: 3. In germline, CDR1 is SQVTM, CDR2 ANQGSEA. The CDR3 covers 13 residues. CDR3 sequence reads: CSVGDRGLYEQYF. The CDR3 bases are TGCAGCGTTGGCGACAGGGGGCTCTACGAGCAGTACTTC.

The chain uses TRBV7-9 and TRBJ1-6, with D possibly being TRBD1 (5 bases). This CDR3 comprises 14 residues. Germline V gene sequence: CDR1 SEHNR, CDR2 FQNEAQ (reference sequence). V lost 4 bases and J lost 7, with 11 bases in between. CDR3 bases: TGTGCCAGCAGCTCTGACAGTAGCAATTCACCCCTCCACTTT. This sequence encodes CASSSDSSNSPLHF. Filled out from reference TRBV7-9 and TRBJ1-6, the complete variable domain reads DTGVSQNPRHKITKRGQNVTFRCDPISEHNRLYWYRQTLGQGPEFLTYFQNEAQLEKSRLLSDRFSAERPKGSFSTLEIQRTEQGDSAMYLCASSSDSSNSPLHFGNGTRLTVT.

The chain combines TRBV4-3 with TRBJ2-1; 7 nucleotides align to TRBD1. The CDR3 is 14 residues long. The V and J ends lost 0 bases and 6 bases, in that order; junction bases with no gene match: 2. Germline V CDR1 and CDR2: LGHNA, YSLEER. Written as DNA, the CDR3 is TGCGCCAGCAGCCAAGATCGGACAGGCAATGAGCAGTTCTTC. Encoded protein: CASSQDRTGNEQFF.

V is TRBV4-1 and J is TRBJ1-1, with D perhaps TRBD1 (5 bases). CDR1 and CDR2 (germline): MGHRA, YSYEKL. This CDR3 comprises 14 residues. Trimming shortened V by 0 bases and J by 0 bases, and 5 bases separated the two germline ends. The CDR3 sequence: CASSQEGVNTEAFF. The CDR3 nucleotides read TGCGCCAGCAGCCAAGAAGGGGTGAACACTGAAGCTTTCTTT.

This clone has a handful of counts. V gene TRBV29-1 combines with J gene TRBJ2-7; D might be TRBD2 (6 bases). Germline CDR1 reads SQVTM; CDR2 reads ANQGSEA. There are 12 residues in the CDR3. The ends were cut back, 6 bases at V and 0 bases at J, with 9 bases in the middle. The CDR3 nucleotides are TGCAGCGTCGCTAGCGTCTCCTACGAGCAGTACTTC. Translating it yields CSVASVSYEQYF.

The chain couples TRBV10-3 to TRBJ1-1; a weak D match, TRBD1 (5 bases). Looked up from germline, CDR1 is ENHRY and CDR2 is SYGVKD. Trimming removed 11 bases from V and 0 bases from J, with 19 bases in between. The CDR3 has 15 amino acids. The CDR3 nucleotides read TGTGCCGCCCGTGAAGGTGGGGGAATGAACACTGAAGCTTTCTTT. Encoded protein: CAAREGGGMNTEAFF.